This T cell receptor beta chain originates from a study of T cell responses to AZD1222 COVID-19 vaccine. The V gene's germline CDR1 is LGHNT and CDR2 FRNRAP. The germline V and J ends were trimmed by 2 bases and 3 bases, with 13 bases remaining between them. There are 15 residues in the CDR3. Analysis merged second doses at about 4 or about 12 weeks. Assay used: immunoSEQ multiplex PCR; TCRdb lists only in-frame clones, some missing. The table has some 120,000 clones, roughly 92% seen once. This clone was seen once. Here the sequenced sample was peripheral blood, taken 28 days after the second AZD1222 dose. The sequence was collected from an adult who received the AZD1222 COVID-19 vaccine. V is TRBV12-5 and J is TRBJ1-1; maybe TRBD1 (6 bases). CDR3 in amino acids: CASGLPQGRDTEAFF. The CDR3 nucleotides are TGTGCTAGTGGTTTGCCACAGGGCCGGGACACTGAAGCTTTCTTT.